What follows are 18 T cell receptor beta chains derived from one specimen sequenced in a study of blood T cell repertoires in COVID-19. Data came from immunoSEQ multiplex PCR; TCRdb stores just in-frame clones and leaves some out. The profile shows fewer than 65,000 clones, about 86% of them singletons. Input material: peripheral blood. These receptor sequences come from a human donor in a cohort sampled during active COVID-19.

This chain joins TRBV4-1 and TRBJ1-1; a possible D gene is TRBD1 (6 bases). With 1 base removed from V and 5 bases from J, the gap between germline ends came to 17 bases. From germline, CDR1 is MGHRA and CDR2 YSYEKL. The CDR3 loop spans 16 amino acids. Here the CDR3 DNA reads TGCGCCAGCAGCCAAGGTTTCAGGGGCATTCGTACTGAAGCTTTCTTT. This gives the protein CASSQGFRGIRTEAFF.

The J gene is TRBJ2-7, the V gene TRBV13; 9 bases are shared with TRBD2. Germline CDR1 and CDR2: PRHDT and FYEKMQ (reference sequence). The CDR3 consists of 16 residues. The V gene end was trimmed by 0 bases and the J gene end by 7 bases; junction bases not matched to a gene: 10. The CDR3 DNA reads TGTGCCAGCAGCTTAGGAAGCGGGGGGATCTGGGCGGAGCAGTACTTC. Its protein is CASSLGSGGIWAEQYF.

This clone was recorded a few times. This rearrangement joins TRBV30 to TRBJ1-6; 11 bases map to TRBD1. The CDR3 covers 13 residues. Germline values: CDR1 GTSNPN, CDR2 SVGIG (reference sequence). The V gene end was trimmed by 3 bases and the J gene end by 10 bases; junction bases not matched to a gene: 2. The CDR3 region has the DNA TGTGCCTGGAGGGGACAGGGGGGCTCACCCCTCCACTTT. Translating gives CAWRGQGGSPLHF.

The V call is TRBV27, the J call TRBJ2-7; 8 bases line up with TRBD1. Trimming at V came to 5 bases and at J to 4 bases, leaving 10 bases not matched to a gene. Germline V CDR1 and CDR2: MNHEY, SMNVEV (reference sequence). The CDR3 has 15 amino acids. CDR3 DNA sequence: TGTGCCAGCAGTCCCGCGACAGGGGAACCGTACGAGCAGTACTTC. The encoded protein is CASSPATGEPYEQYF.

The chain recombines TRBV19 with TRBJ2-7; D perhaps matches TRBD1 (5 bases). This CDR3 contains 14 residues. With 3 bases removed from V and 4 bases from J, the gap between germline ends came to 13 bases. In germline, CDR1 is LNHDA, CDR2 SQIVND (reference sequence). The CDR3 spells CASSMHWGSYEQYF. For the CDR3, the DNA is TGTGCCAGTAGTATGCATTGGGGCAGTTACGAGCAGTACTTC.

The rearrangement links TRBV28 to TRBJ2-7; 10 bases align to TRBD1. Germline CDR1 and CDR2: MDHEN and SYDVKM. J lost 4 bases, V lost 5 bases, and 8 bases had no gene match. The CDR3 loop spans 15 amino acids. CDR3 region: CASSRSGTGVYEQYF. In nucleotides, the CDR3 is TGTGCCAGCAGTCGATCCGGGACAGGGGTTTACGAGCAGTACTTC.

The rearrangement uses TRBV4-3 and TRBJ1-2; 11 bases align to TRBD1. V trimming: 7 bases; J trimming: 13 bases; junction bases outside the gene matches: 17. The CDR3 extends over 15 amino acids. Per the germline V gene, CDR1 is LGHNA and CDR2 is YSLEER. The CDR3 DNA reads TGCGCCAGCACCTGGACAGGGGGCTATCGGCAAGTTCCCACCTTC. Translated, it gives CASTWTGGYRQVPTF.

The chain recombines TRBV5-4 with TRBJ2-1, with 10 positions matching TRBD2. Trimming removed 10 bases from V and 7 bases from J; junction bases left unmatched: 11. There are 14 residues in the CDR3. The germline CDR1 and CDR2 sequences are SGHNT and YYREEE (reference sequence). The CDR3 DNA follows: TGTGCCGCCTCCGGGGCTAGCGGGAGTAATGAGCAGTTCTTC. As protein: CAASGASGSNEQFF.

The chain joins TRBV27 to TRBJ2-3, with D perhaps matching TRBD2 (6 bases). V lost 3 bases, J lost 7 bases, and 17 bases lay in between. This CDR3 has 15 residues. Germline assignment: CDR1 MNHEY and CDR2 SMNVEV (reference sequence). The CDR3 nucleotides are TGTGCCAGCAGTTTTGGGGGGAACGGTGTAAATACGCAGTATTTT. Translation gives CASSFGGNGVNTQYF.

The chain employs TRBV7-9 and TRBJ1-4; maybe TRBD1 (5 bases). V shed 1 base and J shed 5 bases, with 8 bases lying between them. The CDR3 has 14 residues. Germline CDR1 and CDR2: SEHNR and FQNEAQ (reference sequence). The CDR3 here is CASSLEPGNEKLFF. Here the CDR3 DNA reads TGTGCCAGCAGCTTAGAGCCAGGGAATGAAAAACTGTTTTTT.

The chain is built from TRBV7-9 and TRBJ1-3; no clear D gene. Germline V gene sequence: CDR1 SEHNR, CDR2 FQNEAQ (reference sequence). V was pared by 0 bases and J by 2 bases, with 8 bases between. The CDR3 has 15 amino acids. CDR3 sequence reads: CASSLATGTGNTIYF. CDR3 sequence (DNA): TGTGCCAGCAGCTTAGCGACGGGGACTGGAAACACCATATATTTT.

The DNA of the CDR3 is TGCAGCGTTGAAGGGCGGGAGGGATACGAGCAGTACTTC. Translating gives CSVEGREGYEQYF. V usage is TRBV29-1 and J usage is TRBJ2-7, with 9 bases that match TRBD2. Germline V CDR1 and CDR2: SQVTM, ANQGSEA. The V and J ends lost 1 base and 4 bases, in that order; junction bases with no gene match: 2. The length of the CDR3 is 13 residues.

V and J are TRBV21-1 and TRBJ2-7; TRBD2 is the table's D call, not checked against the DNA. TRBV21-1 is a documented pseudogene. This CDR3 is 15 amino acids long. The CDR3 here is CASSKDGTDYREQYF. CDR3 coding DNA: TGTGCCAGCAGCAAAGATGGAACAGACTATCGCGAGCAGTACTTC.

This clone has more than one count but fewer than ten. The chain couples TRBV7-6 to TRBJ2-7; D uncertain. Germline V gene lookup returns CDR1 SGHVS and CDR2 FNYEAQ. This CDR3 spans 12 amino acids. Trimming pared 5 bases from V and 4 bases from J, leaving 9 bases between. The CDR3 sequence is CASSPTGYEQYF. The CDR3 DNA is TGTGCCAGCAGCCCCACTGGTTACGAGCAGTACTTC.

CDR3 sequence (DNA): TGTGCCAGCAGCGTAGCTCCCAGGGTTGCGAACACTGAAGCTTTCTTT. Protein sequence: CASSVAPRVANTEAFF. The chain employs TRBV9 and TRBJ1-1; D perhaps matches TRBD1 (5 bases). This CDR3 has 16 residues. From germline, CDR1 is SGDLS and CDR2 YYNGEE. Trimming removed 0 bases at V and 1 base at J, with 13 bases between.

V gene TRBV7-9 combines with J gene TRBJ2-7; 7 bases match TRBD2. In germline, CDR1 is SEHNR, CDR2 FQNEAQ (reference sequence). V lost 4 bases, J lost 2 bases, and 8 bases stayed unmatched. This CDR3 has 15 residues. CDR3 in DNA: TGTGCCAGCAGCTCCGGACTAGTTATGCCCTACGAGCAGTACTTC. It yields the protein CASSSGLVMPYEQYF.

Notes on this clone: The same CDR3 arises from other DNA sequences in this sample as well. This rearrangement joins TRBV11-2 to TRBJ1-3, with 7 bases matching TRBD1. The CDR3 spans 15 residues. Trimming removed 3 bases from V and 0 bases from J; junction bases left unmatched: 2. Germline V CDR1 and CDR2: SGHAT, FQNNGV. The CDR3 reads CASSFTGVSGNTIYF. The CDR3 coding sequence is TGTGCCAGCAGCTTCACAGGGGTCTCTGGAAACACCATATATTTT.

The gene calls are TRBV18 and TRBJ2-1; 14 bases line up with TRBD2. J gave up 0 bases and V 3 bases, and 16 bases lay outside the gene matches. This CDR3 comprises 22 residues. The V gene's germline CDR1 is KGHSH and CDR2 LQKENI. The DNA of the CDR3 is TGTGCCAGCTCACCCGGACTAGCGGGGGGCGAAGTTTATGGGGACTCCTACAATGAGCAGTTCTTC. Translated: CASSPGLAGGEVYGDSYNEQFF. Filled out from reference TRBV18 and TRBJ2-1, the complete variable domain reads NAGVMQNPRHLVRRRGQEARLRCSPMKGHSHVYWYRQLPEEGLKFMVYLQKENIIDESGMPKERFSAEFPKEGPSILRIQQVVRGDSAAYFCASSPGLAGGEVYGDSYNEQFFGPGTRLTVL.